The next 13 T cell receptor beta chains were all read from a single sample in a study of post-analysis software for immune sequencing data. No antigen has been assigned to these receptors. General observations from the study: Roughly 5 TRBV segments were significantly more frequent in patients than in controls. TRBV5-6, TRBV5-1 and TRBV20-1 were among these segments.

Carried by the TCR beta cDNA libraries were unique molecular identifiers. TCRdb itself ran the PCR reads through MiXCR, one entry per CDR3 protein. The table shows about 150,000 distinct CDR3 sequences, with approximately 31% occurring only once. The specimen sequenced was blood. The source is a girl aged 5 to 17 with multiple sclerosis.

About this clonotype itself: A much larger clone lies a single base off, so this may be a read error. This chain uses TRBV10-2 with TRBJ2-3; 9 bases match TRBD2. CDR1 is WSHSY, CDR2 SAAADI, per germline. The CDR3 runs to 17 residues. In DNA form, the CDR3 reads TGCGCCAGCAGTACGACGTCTAGCGGGATGCAAACAGGTACGCAGTATTTT. Translated: CASSTTSSGMQTGTQYF.

J is TRBJ2-7 and V is TRBV15; D unclear. Per the germline V gene, CDR1 is LNHNV and CDR2 is YYDKDF (reference sequence). The CDR3 loop spans 15 amino acids. Trimming removed 0 bases from V and 3 bases from J, with 12 bases in between. The CDR3 coding sequence is TGTGCCACCAGCAGAGATTTTCAAAACAGCTACGAGCAGTACTTC. It translates to CATSRDFQNSYEQYF.

J is TRBJ2-7 and V is TRBV5-1, with 7 bases that match TRBD2. The germline V gene has CDR1 SGHRS and CDR2 YFSETQ. V shed 3 bases and J 2 bases; nucleotides not matched to a gene: 8. This CDR3 has 15 residues. CDR3 in amino acids: CASSSGSGAAYEQYF. The DNA for the CDR3 is TGCGCCAGCAGCTCGGGGAGCGGGGCGGCCTACGAGCAGTACTTC.

This clonotype was observed many times. V is TRBV6-6 and J is TRBJ2-5; D not resolved. The V end lost 2 bases, the J end lost 2 bases, and 9 bases lay between the germline ends. CDR3 length equals 14 residues. Germline CDR1 is MNHNY and CDR2 is SVGAGI (reference sequence). The CDR3 sequence: CASSYELNQETQYF. DNA for the CDR3: TGTGCCAGCAGTTACGAGCTCAATCAAGAGACCCAGTACTTC.

With respect to this clonotype: A much larger clone differs from this one at a single base, so this may be a read error. This chain links TRBV7-2 with TRBJ2-1; D remains unclear. Germline lookup yields CDR1 SGHTA and CDR2 FQGNSA. There are 15 residues in the CDR3. The CDR3 loop reads CASRPTPLSYDEQFF. DNA of the CDR3: TGTGCCAGCAGGCCTACCCCCTTATCCTACGATGAGCAGTTCTTC.

The CDR3 DNA follows: TGCGCCAGCAGCCCGGGGGGGACAGGGGCCGGTGAGCAGTTCTTC. Encoded protein: CASSPGGTGAGEQFF. The gene calls are TRBV5-1 and TRBJ2-1, with TRBD1 identical over 10 bases. The junction had 10 bases not matched to a gene; V was cut back by 4 bases and J by 9 bases. The CDR3 consists of 15 residues. The germline V gene encodes CDR1 SGHRS and CDR2 YFSETQ. The full variable domain, in which reference TRBV5-1 and TRBJ2-1 provide the parts outside the CDR3, is KAGVTQTPRYLIKTRGQQVTLSCSPISGHRSVSWYQQTPGQGLQFLFEYFSETQRNKGNFPGRFSGRQFSNSRSEMNVSTLELGDSALYLCASSPGGTGAGEQFFGPGTRLTVL.

The sample holds many counts of this clonotype. The genes are TRBV2 and TRBJ1-2, with 10 positions matching TRBD1. The germline gives CDR1 SNHLY, CDR2 FYNNEI. CDR3 length: 14 amino acids. The junction had 9 bases not matched to a gene; V was cut back by 3 bases and J by 11 bases. The CDR3 DNA reads TGTGCCAGCAGTGACACCGGCGGGACAGGGGCTTACACCTTC. Protein sequence: CASSDTGGTGAYTF.

This clonotype was seen repeatedly, ten times or more. The chain carries TRBV5-1 and TRBJ2-3, with a possible D match to TRBD2 (6 bases). V lost 4 bases to trimming and J lost 2 bases, with 14 bases between them. CDR1 and CDR2 from the germline V gene are SGHRS and YFSETQ. The length of the CDR3 is 15 residues. Written as DNA, the CDR3 is TGCGCCAGCAGCACAAGCGGGCCCATCACAGATACGCAGTATTTT. Amino acid sequence: CASSTSGPITDTQYF.

The rearrangement joins TRBV5-1 to TRBJ2-7; no definite D call. The better agreement between TRBJ2-5 and the DNA end casts doubt on the J call. The germline V gene has CDR1 SGHRS and CDR2 YFSETQ. The CDR3 totals 13 residues. The CDR3 DNA reads as TGCGCCAGCAGCTTGGAGGATGGAGAGACCCAGTACTTC. It codes for CASSLEDGETQYF.

Here the CDR3 reads CASTYRDRYGGTEAFF. Here the CDR3 DNA reads TGTGCCAGCACCTATCGGGACAGGTACGGGGGCACTGAAGCTTTCTTT. This chain links TRBV27 with TRBJ1-1; 8 bases map to TRBD1. This CDR3 is built from 16 residues. Germline V gene data show CDR1 as MNHEY and CDR2 as SMNVEV (reference sequence). The V and J ends lost 7 bases and 4 bases, in that order; junction bases with no gene match: 14.

This clonotype turned up a few times. This chain uses TRBV11-2 with TRBJ1-2; possible D gene TRBD1, 6 bases. Between the trimmed V and J ends, which lost 5 bases and 4 bases, there was a span of 17 bases. This CDR3 comprises 15 residues. Germline V gene sequence: CDR1 SGHAT, CDR2 FQNNGV. The CDR3 reads CASSPGTSGSYGYTF. DNA of the CDR3: TGTGCCAGCAGCCCTGGGACATCCGGCTCCTATGGCTACACCTTC.

This clonotype was recorded many times. The V gene is TRBV28, the J gene TRBJ2-7, with D perhaps matching TRBD2 (6 bases). Germline CDR1 MDHEN, CDR2 SYDVKM. CDR3 size: 16 residues. V was cut by 2 bases and J by 2 bases, with 16 bases left in between. The CDR3: CASSLRGGNGPYEQYF. The CDR3 nucleotides read TGTGCCAGCAGTTTAAGGGGCGGGAACGGGCCCTACGAGCAGTACTTC.

The CDR3 loop is CASSQEAGISNQPQHF. The CDR3, as DNA: TGTGCCAGCAGCCAAGAAGCAGGAATTAGCAATCAGCCCCAGCATTTT. The genes are TRBV4-2 and TRBJ1-5; D not certain. Trimming pared 0 bases from V and 0 bases from J, leaving 9 bases between. Per the germline V gene, CDR1 is LGHNA and CDR2 is YNFKEQ. There are 16 residues in the CDR3.